The rows below give T cell receptor beta chains drawn from one sample of a study of T cells after yellow fever vaccination. TCRdb fed the 5' RACE reads into MiXCR, producing one record per CDR3 protein. In the table there are around 550,000 distinct CDR3 sequences, roughly a fifth of which are singletons. Sequencing was performed on PBMCs, taken 15 days after the yellow fever booster vaccination. Every receptor here comes from a young man who received the YFV17D yellow fever vaccine. Both conserved end residues are part of each CDR3. The order of the fields is V gene, D gene, CDR3 protein. D genes are given only for firm matches.

>TRBV18|TRBD2
CASSPPGTSGLNEQFF
>TRBV25-1|.
CASSETGAYNEQFF
>TRBV7-9|TRBD2
CASSRNLAGVGDTQYF
>TRBV7-9|TRBD2
CASSYRLAAQETQYF
>TRBV7-2|.
CASSLVGGADYGYTF
>TRBV7-9|TRBD1
CAPTGDNEQFF
>TRBV14|.
CASSLVRGTRELFF
>TRBV5-1|.
CASKEGTAPSTDTQYF
>TRBV20-1|.
CSASGVRGDSYGYTF
>TRBV7-2|.
CASSPRGSTQYF
>TRBV5-1|TRBD2
CASSPPGLAEDTQYF
>TRBV12-3/TRBV12-4|.
CASSLGELSAQYF
>TRBV7-2|.
CASSFLASMNTEAFF
>TRBV10-3|.
CAISQEGELFF
>TRBV9|.
CASSGWDNEKLFF
>TRBV20-1|.
CSASKTSTDTQYF
>TRBV7-2|TRBD2
CASSSLAGGSYNEQFF
>TRBV20-1|TRBD2
CSARKGTTSGRGDTQYF
>TRBV9|.
CASSVAPSGELFF
>TRBV12-3/TRBV12-4|.
CASRFTGTFNTGELFF
>TRBV12-3/TRBV12-4|.
CASSLQKGPYEQYF
>TRBV27|TRBD2
CASSSVSGNYNEQFF